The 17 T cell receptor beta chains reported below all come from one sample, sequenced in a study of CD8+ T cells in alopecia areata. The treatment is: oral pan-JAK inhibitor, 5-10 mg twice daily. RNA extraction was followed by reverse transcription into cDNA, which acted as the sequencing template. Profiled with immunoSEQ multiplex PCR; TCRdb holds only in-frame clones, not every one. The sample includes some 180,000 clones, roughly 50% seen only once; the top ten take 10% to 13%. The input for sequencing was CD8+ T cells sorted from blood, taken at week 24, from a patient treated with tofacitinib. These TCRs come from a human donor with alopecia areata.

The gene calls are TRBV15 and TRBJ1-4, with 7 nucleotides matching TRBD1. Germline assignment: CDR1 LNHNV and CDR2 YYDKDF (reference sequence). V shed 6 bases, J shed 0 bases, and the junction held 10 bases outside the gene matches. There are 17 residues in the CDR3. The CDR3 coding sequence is TGTGCCACCAGTGGACAGGCGATGGGAACAACTAATGAAAAACTGTTTTTT. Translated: CATSGQAMGTTNEKLFF. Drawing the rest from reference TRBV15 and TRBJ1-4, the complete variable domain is DAMVIQNPRYQVTQFGKPVTLSCSQTLNHNVMYWYQQKSSQAPKLLFHYYDKDFNNEADTPDNFQSRRPNTSFCFLDIRSPGLGDTAMYLCATSGQAMGTTNEKLFFGSGTQLSVL.

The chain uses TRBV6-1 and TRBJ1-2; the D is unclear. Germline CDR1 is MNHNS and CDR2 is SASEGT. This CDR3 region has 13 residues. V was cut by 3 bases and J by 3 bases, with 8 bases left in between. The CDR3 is CASSEGRYYGYTF. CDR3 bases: TGTGCCAGCAGTGAGGGCAGATACTATGGCTACACCTTC.

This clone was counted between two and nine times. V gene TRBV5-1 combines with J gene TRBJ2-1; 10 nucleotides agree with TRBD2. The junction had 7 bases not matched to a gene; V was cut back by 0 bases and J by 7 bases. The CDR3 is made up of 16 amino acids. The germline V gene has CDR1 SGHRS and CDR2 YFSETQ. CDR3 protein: CASSLATAGGLNEQFF. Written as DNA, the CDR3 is TGCGCCAGCAGCTTGGCCACAGCGGGGGGGCTGAATGAGCAGTTCTTC.

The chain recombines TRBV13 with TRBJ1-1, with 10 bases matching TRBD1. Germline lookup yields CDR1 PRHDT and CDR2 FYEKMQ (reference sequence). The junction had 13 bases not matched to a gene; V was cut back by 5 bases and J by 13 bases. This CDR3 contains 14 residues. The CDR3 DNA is TGTGCCAGCAGCGAACGGACAGGGGGAGCACAAGTTTTCTTT. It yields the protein CASSERTGGAQVFF.

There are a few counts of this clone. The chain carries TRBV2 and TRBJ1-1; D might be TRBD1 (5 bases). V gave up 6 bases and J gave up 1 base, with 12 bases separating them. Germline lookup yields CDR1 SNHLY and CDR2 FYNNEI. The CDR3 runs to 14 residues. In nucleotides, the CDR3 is TGTGCCAGCAGGGCTGACAGAGAGAACACTGAAGCTTTCTTT. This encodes CASRADRENTEAFF.

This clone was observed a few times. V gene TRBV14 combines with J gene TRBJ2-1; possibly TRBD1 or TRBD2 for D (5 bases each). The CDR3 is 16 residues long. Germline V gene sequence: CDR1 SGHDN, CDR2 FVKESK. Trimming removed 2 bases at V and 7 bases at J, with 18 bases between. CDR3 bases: TGTGCCAGCAGCCAAAAGTCAGCGTGGGGGAGTAATGAGCAGTTCTTC. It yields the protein CASSQKSAWGSNEQFF.

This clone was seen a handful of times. CDR3 in DNA: TGTGCCACCCGACAGGGGTTGGACACCGGGGAGCTGTTTTTT. Protein sequence: CATRQGLDTGELFF. The rearrangement links TRBV15 to TRBJ2-2; TRBD1 matches at 8 bases. CDR1 is LNHNV and CDR2 is YYDKDF in the germline V gene (reference sequence). The J segment lost 3 bases and the V segment lost 8 bases, leaving 5 bases of the junction unmatched. This CDR3 spans 14 amino acids. Looking up the rest from reference TRBV15 and TRBJ2-2 gives the full variable domain: DAMVIQNPRYQVTQFGKPVTLSCSQTLNHNVMYWYQQKSSQAPKLLFHYYDKDFNNEADTPDNFQSRRPNTSFCFLDIRSPGLGDTAMYLCATRQGLDTGELFFGEGSRLTVL.

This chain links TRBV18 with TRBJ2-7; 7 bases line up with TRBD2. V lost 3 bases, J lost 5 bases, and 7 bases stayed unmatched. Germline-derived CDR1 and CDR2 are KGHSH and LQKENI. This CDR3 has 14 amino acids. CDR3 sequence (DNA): TGTGCCAGCTCACCGGCAGGGAGGGTCAACGAGCAGTACTTC. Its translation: CASSPAGRVNEQYF.

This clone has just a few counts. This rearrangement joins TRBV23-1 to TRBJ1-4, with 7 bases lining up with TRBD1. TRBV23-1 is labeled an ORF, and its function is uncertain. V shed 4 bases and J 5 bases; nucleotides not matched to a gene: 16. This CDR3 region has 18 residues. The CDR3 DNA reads TGCGCCAGCAGTCTCCTCCCCCCATACAGGGACAGAAATGAAAAACTGTTTTTT. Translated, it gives CASSLLPPYRDRNEKLFF.

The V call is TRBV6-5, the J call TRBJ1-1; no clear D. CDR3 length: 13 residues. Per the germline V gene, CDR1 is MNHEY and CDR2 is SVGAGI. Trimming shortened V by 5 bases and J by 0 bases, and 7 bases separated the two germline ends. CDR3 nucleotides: TGTGCCAGCAGTCCTAAAGTGAACACTGAAGCTTTCTTT. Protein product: CASSPKVNTEAFF.

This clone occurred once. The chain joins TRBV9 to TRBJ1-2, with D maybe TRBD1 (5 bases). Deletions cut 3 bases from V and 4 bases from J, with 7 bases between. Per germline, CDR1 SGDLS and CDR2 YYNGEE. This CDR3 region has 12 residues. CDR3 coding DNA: TGTGCCAGCAGCGAGGGGAGCTATGGCTACACCTTC. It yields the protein CASSEGSYGYTF.

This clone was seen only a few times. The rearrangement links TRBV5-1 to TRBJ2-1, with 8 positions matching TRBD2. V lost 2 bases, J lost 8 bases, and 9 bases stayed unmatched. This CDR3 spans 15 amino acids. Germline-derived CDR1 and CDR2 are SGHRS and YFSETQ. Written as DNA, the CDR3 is TGCGCCAGCAGCTTTGCGGGGGGCCTGTCCGATGAGCAGTTCTTC. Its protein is CASSFAGGLSDEQFF.

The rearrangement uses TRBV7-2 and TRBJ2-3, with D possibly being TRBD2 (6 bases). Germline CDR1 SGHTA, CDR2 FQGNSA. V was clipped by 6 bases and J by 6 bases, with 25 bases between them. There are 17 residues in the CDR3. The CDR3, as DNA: TGTGCCAGCAGGCAAGGGGACTCCCGTCTGGTCAGGGATACGCAGTATTTT. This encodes CASRQGDSRLVRDTQYF.

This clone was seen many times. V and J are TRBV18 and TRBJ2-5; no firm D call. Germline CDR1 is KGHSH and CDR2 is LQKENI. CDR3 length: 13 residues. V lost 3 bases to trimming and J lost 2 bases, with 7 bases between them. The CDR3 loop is CASSPSGQETQYF. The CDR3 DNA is TGTGCCAGCTCACCTTCAGGTCAAGAGACCCAGTACTTC. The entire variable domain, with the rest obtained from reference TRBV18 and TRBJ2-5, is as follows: NAGVMQNPRHLVRRRGQEARLRCSPMKGHSHVYWYRQLPEEGLKFMVYLQKENIIDESGMPKERFSAEFPKEGPSILRIQQVVRGDSAAYFCASSPSGQETQYFGPGTRLLVL.

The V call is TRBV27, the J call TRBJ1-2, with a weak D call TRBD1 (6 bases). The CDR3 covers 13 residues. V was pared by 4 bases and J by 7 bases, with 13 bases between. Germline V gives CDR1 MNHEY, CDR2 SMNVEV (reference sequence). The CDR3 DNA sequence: TGTGCCAGCAGTTCCTACAGGGCGGGTGGCTACACCTTC. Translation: CASSSYRAGGYTF.

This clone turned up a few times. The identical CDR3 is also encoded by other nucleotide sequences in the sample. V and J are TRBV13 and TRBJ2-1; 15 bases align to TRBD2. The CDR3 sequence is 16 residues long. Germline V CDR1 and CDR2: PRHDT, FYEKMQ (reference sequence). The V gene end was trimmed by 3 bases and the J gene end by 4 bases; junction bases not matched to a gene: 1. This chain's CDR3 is CASSLGLAGGYNEQFF. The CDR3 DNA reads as TGTGCCAGCAGCTTGGGACTAGCGGGGGGTTACAATGAGCAGTTCTTC.

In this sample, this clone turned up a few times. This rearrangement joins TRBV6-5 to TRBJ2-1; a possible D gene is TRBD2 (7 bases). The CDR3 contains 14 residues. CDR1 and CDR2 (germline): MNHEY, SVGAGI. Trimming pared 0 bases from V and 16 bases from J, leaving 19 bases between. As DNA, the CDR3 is TGTGCCAGCAGTTACTCGACGGGGGGCTTATCCCTTTTCTTC. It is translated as CASSYSTGGLSLFF.